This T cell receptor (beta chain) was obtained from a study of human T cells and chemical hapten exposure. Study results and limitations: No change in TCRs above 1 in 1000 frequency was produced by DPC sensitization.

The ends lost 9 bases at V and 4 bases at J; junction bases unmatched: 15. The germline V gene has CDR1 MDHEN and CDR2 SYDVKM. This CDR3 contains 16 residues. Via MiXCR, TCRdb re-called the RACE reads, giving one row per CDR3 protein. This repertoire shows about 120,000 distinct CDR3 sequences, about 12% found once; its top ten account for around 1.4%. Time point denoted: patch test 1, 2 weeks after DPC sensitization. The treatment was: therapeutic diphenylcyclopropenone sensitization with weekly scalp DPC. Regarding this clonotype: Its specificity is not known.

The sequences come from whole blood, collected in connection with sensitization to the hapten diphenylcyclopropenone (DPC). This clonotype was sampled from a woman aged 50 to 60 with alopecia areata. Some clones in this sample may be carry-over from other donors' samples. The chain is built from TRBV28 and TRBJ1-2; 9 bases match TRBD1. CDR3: CASTPPGTGLLYGYTF. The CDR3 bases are TGTGCCAGTACCCCTCCCGGGACAGGGCTTCTCTATGGCTACACCTTC.